This paragraph covers one T cell receptor (beta chain) sequence. Its recognized antigen is unknown. Base qualities are not provided; no much larger clone lies one nucleotide away. In the ophthalmopathy patients, disease was moderately to severely active, with a Clinical Activity Score of 3 or more, a NOSPECS grade of 4 or more, and a duration of less than 3 months. Exclusion was applied to patients with uncontrolled infections, other autoimmune diseases, pregnancy or lactation. Diagnoses were established on the basis of clinical symptoms, serum thyroxine and TRAb, thyroid ultrasound, and orbital computed tomography. Ficoll-Paque density gradient centrifugation was used to isolate PBMCs from 8.5 to 10 ml of fresh peripheral blood. Total RNA was extracted with Trizol reagent, and quality was checked on an Agilent 2100 Bioanalyzer. The CDR3, from cysteine to phenylalanine, totals 16 residues. Only the CDR3 region is kept as DNA, spanning 48 bases read in frame from base 1. Germline trimming: 7 bases from V, 1 base from J; junction bases outside gene matches: 11. CDR1 MDHEN and CDR2 SYDVKM were looked up in the germline V gene.

These data originate in a study of T cells in Graves' hyperthyroidism and ophthalmopathy (dated by TCRdb to about 2019). With respect to the entire study: Peripheral blood was sampled at the time of initial diagnosis, prior to any treatment. A discovery cohort of about a hundred patients, 43 with Graves' ophthalmopathy and fewer than 65 with stable Graves' hyperthyroidism, was used to find distinguishing TCR V-J signatures. Prospective prediction of ophthalmopathy was tested in an independent validation cohort consisting of roughly 19 hyperthyroidism patients and 17 patients who later progressed to ophthalmopathy. The 100 discovery patients were randomly divided into training and test sets at a 7:3 ratio. Thyroid tissue and blood T-cell repertoires from six Graves' hyperthyroidism patients were also compared in the study. After blood sampling, hyperthyroidism patients were treated with methimazole at a starting dose of 30 mg daily, and ophthalmopathy patients were treated with high-dose intravenous methylprednisolone. TCR Vbeta CDR3 sequencing of 120 to 150 peripheral blood samples (about 45 ophthalmopathy, 75 or so hyperthyroidism and 17 progressor patients) is reported in the paper.

Amplification of TCR beta CDR3 regions was carried out from RNA transcripts. For the first round of RT-PCR on the TCR CDR3, the HTBI primer set was used together with the Qiagen OneStep RT-PCR kit. Libraries were constructed in a second round of multiplex PCR, after which size selection and purification were performed. Libraries were sequenced paired-end with 100 bp reads on an Illumina HiSeq2000. Processing in the source paper ran as follows. SOAPnuke was used to process the raw data, throwing out any read that contained adapters or uncalled bases, had a mean Phred below 15, or lacked an exact constant-primer or identifier match. COPE v1.2.5 was used to merge the high-quality paired reads, and each unique nucleotide sequence was defined as a clonotype. MiTCR v1.1 was used to align the clonotypes against IMGT TRBV, TRBD and TRBJ reference segments. Analysis was restricted to V-J combinations with a frequency above 0.0001, which covered roughly 99% of repertoires. A TCS score was defined as the ratio of F50 (clonal expansion) to E x V (chaos), with BLOSUM62-based TCRdist applied between CDR3 peptides within each V-J. Welch's t-statistics and random forest reduced 500 to 650 V-J features to under 15, which were used in a naive Bayes classifier (R e1071). TCRdb redid the processing of the public reads, applying fastp at Q25 and MiXCR, and retained in-frame beta chains. Merged by CDR3 protein, the rows form single entries marked with the most common genes and DNA. TCRdb's processing, not the authors' own work, is the source of the V and J calls. Across this sample there are about 590,000 distinct CDR3 sequences, with approximately 15% seen only once. About 6.6% of the sample lies in the top ten.

Overall results and qualifications from the work: During validation, the model predicted progression to ophthalmopathy a median of roughly six months ahead of onset, with approximately 71% sensitivity and around 73% specificity. Ophthalmopathy was separated from stable hyperthyroidism by a 13 V-J signature model, with about 88% sensitivity and just over 81% specificity obtained in cross-validation and 80%/75% obtained in testing. Most expanded thyroid clonotypes (frequency above 0.001) were also found in blood, which suggests that blood repertoires may mirror thyroid immune responses. No statistical method was used to fix the sample size in advance, and group allocation was not hidden from the investigators.

The sequenced sample was blood. The clonotype comes from a woman under 30 with Graves' ophthalmopathy. The sequence joins TRBV28 to TRBJ1-1; 8 bases in the middle match TRBD1. The nucleotides read TGTGCCAGCACTCAAACCCCAGGGGGCACGAACACTGAAGCTTTCTTT. It encodes CASTQTPGGTNTEAFF.